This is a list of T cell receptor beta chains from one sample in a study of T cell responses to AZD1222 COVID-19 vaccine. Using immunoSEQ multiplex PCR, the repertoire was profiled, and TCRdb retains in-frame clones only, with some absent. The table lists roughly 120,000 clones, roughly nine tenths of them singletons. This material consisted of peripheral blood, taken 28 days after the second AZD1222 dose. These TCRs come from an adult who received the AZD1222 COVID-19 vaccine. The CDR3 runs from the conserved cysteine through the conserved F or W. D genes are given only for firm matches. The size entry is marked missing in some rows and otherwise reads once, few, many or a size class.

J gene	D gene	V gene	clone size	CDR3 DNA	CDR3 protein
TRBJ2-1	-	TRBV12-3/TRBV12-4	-	TGTGCCAGCAGGGGGGGTGAGCAGTTCTTC	CASRGGEQFF
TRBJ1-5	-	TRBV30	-	TGTGCCTGGAGTATGGGCAGGGCGTTCGGGGGCCCCCAGCATTTT	CAWSMGRAFGGPQHF
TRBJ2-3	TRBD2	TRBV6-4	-	TGTGCCAGCAGTGATGGTAGCGGGAACGCAGATACGCAGTATTTT	CASSDGSGNADTQYF
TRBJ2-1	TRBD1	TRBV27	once	TGTGCCAGCAGTTCCTGGACAGGCAACAATGAGCAGTTCTTC	CASSSWTGNNEQFF
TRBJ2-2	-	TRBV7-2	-	TGTGCCAGCAGCTTAGCCCCCTGGGTGGAGGTGAACACCGGGGAGCTGTTTTTT	CASSLAPWVEVNTGELFF
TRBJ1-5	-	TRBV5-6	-	TGTGCCAGCAGCTTCGGGGGGACGGGGAACCAGCCCCAGCATTTT	CASSFGGTGNQPQHF
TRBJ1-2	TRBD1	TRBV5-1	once	TGCGCCAGCAGCTTGGCCAGGGGACAGTATGGCTACACCTTC	CASSLARGQYGYTF
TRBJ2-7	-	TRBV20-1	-	TGCAGTGCTAGGATAGGGGGGAGATACTACTTC	CSARIGGRYYF
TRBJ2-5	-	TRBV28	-	TGTGCCAGCAGTCTCGAGGAGACCCAGTACTTC	CASSLEETQYF
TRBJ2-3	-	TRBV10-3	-	TGTGCCATCAGTGAATATCAAGATACGCAGTATTTT	CAISEYQDTQYF
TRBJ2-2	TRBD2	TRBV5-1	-	TGCGCCAGCAGCCCTGAGGTAGCGGGAGCGGGAACCGGGGAGCTGTTTTTT	CASSPEVAGAGTGELFF
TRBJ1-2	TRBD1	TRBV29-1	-	TGCAGCGTGGCCACAGGGGTTTATGGCTACACCTTC	CSVATGVYGYTF
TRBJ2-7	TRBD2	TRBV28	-	TGTGCCAGCAGTTTAGGCGGGAGGCCTTACGAGCAGTACTTC	CASSLGGRPYEQYF
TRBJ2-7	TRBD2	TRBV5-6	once	TGTGCCAGCAGTCTGGGAACTAGCGGGAACGAGCAGTACTTC	CASSLGTSGNEQYF
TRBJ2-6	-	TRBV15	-	TGTGCCACCAGTACCGACAGGAAAAGGGTTTCCTCTGGGGCCAACGTCCTGACTTTC	CATSTDRKRVSSGANVLTF
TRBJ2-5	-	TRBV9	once	TGTGCCAGCAGCTCCCCTATCTGGGAAGTGGAGACCCAGTACTTC	CASSSPIWEVETQYF
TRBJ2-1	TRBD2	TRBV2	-	TGTGCCAGAAGGACTAGCGGGACGAGCGAGCAGTTCTTC	CARRTSGTSEQFF
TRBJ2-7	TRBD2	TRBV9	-	TGTGCCAGCAGCGCCTCTAGCGGGAGTTGGAACGAGCAGTACTTC	CASSASSGSWNEQYF
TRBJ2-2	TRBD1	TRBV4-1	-	TGCGCCAGCAGCCAAGATTCCAGGGGGCCTACCGGGGAGCTGTTTTTT	CASSQDSRGPTGELFF
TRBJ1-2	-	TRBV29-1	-	TGCAGCGTCAGGAGACAACTCTATGGCTACACCTTC	CSVRRQLYGYTF
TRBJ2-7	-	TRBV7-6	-	TGTGCCAGCAGCTTAGCCGCCAACTACGAGCAGTACTTC	CASSLAANYEQYF
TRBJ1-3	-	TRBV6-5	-	TGTGCCAGCAGTTACTCTGGAGGTCCTGGAAACACCATATATTTT	CASSYSGGPGNTIYF
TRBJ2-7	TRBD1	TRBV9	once	TGTGCCAGCAGCCCAGACAGGGGTTTCTACGAGCAGTACTTC	CASSPDRGFYEQYF
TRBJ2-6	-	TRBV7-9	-	TGTGCCAGCAGCTTACTCGTCTCCATGGCTAACGTCCTGACTTTC	CASSLLVSMANVLTF
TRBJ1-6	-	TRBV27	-	TGTGCCAGCAGTTCCGGGACCTACCAATATTCACCCCTCCACTTT	CASSSGTYQYSPLHF
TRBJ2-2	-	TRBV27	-	TGTGCCAGCAAAGCAGGGTACACCGGGGAGCTGTTTTTT	CASKAGYTGELFF
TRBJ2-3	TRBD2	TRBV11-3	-	TGTGCCAGCAGCCCCTTTTTTGCGGGAGGAGGGACAGATACGCAGTATTTT	CASSPFFAGGGTDTQYF
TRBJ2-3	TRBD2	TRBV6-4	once	TGTGCCAGCAGTGCGGGACTAGCGGGAGGTGCAGATACGCAGTATTTT	CASSAGLAGGADTQYF
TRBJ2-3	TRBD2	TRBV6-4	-	TGTGCCAGCAAAGCGGGAGAGTCAGATACGCAGTATTTT	CASKAGESDTQYF
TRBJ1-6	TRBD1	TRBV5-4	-	TGTGCCAGCAGCTCCGGGACAGTAAATTCACCCCTCCACTTT	CASSSGTVNSPLHF